These 32 T cell receptor beta chains came from one sample sequenced in a study of T cell repertoires in cytomegalovirus infection. TCRdb passed the reads through MiXCR, listing each CDR3 protein once. The sample has approximately 770,000 distinct CDR3 sequences; 29% are singletons. Their specific antigens are unknown. The sample was cultured CD8+ T cells from PBMCs, taken from culture after CMV antigen stimulation. All receptors derive from a human donor in good health (CMV status not recorded). Some clones in this sample may be carry-over from other donors' samples.

The chain links TRBV4-1 to TRBJ2-7; no definite D call. The CDR3 sequence is 13 residues long. Per germline, CDR1 MGHRA and CDR2 YSYEKL. With 1 base removed from V and 4 bases from J, the gap between germline ends came to 8 bases. Written as DNA, the CDR3 is TGCGCCAGCAGCCAAGGAGTAGGTTACGAGCAGTACGTC. It translates to CASSQGVGYEQYV.

The gene calls are TRBV11-1 and TRBJ2-1, with D possibly being TRBD2 (5 bases). The CDR3 spans 16 residues. V gave up 0 bases and J gave up 1 base, with 10 bases separating them. Germline V lookup: CDR1 SGHAT, CDR2 FQDESV (reference sequence). The CDR3: CASSLARVRSYNEQFF. The DNA of the CDR3 is TGTGCCAGCAGCTTAGCGCGGGTCAGATCCTACAATGAGCAGTTCTTC.

The V call is TRBV7-8, the J call TRBJ1-2; the match to TRBD1 covers 10 bases. V gave up 5 bases and J gave up 3 bases; unmatched junction bases: 12. The CDR3 is 17 residues long. Germline CDR1 and CDR2: SGHVS and FQNEAQ. The chain's CDR3 is CASSGGQGDTFYYGYTF. The CDR3 coding sequence is TGTGCCAGCAGCGGAGGACAGGGGGACACCTTCTACTATGGCTACACCTTC.

The chain links TRBV2 to TRBJ1-6, with 11 positions matching TRBD1. V trimming: 1 base; J trimming: 9 bases; junction bases outside the gene matches: 8. The CDR3 is 17 amino acids. Germline values: CDR1 SNHLY, CDR2 FYNNEI. The CDR3 sequence is CASSEGGYGQGASPLHF. CDR3 in DNA: TGTGCCAGCAGTGAAGGGGGATATGGACAGGGGGCTTCACCCCTCCACTTT.

V usage is TRBV15 and J usage is TRBJ1-5, with D tentatively TRBD1 (5 bases). The germline gives CDR1 LNHNV, CDR2 YYDKDF (reference sequence). This CDR3 has 16 amino acids. V lost 1 base and J 12 bases, leaving 22 bases between the germline ends. Here the CDR3 reads CATSRVPTETRLLQHF. The DNA for the CDR3 is TGTGCCACCAGCAGAGTCCCGACAGAGACCCGCTTGCTCCAGCATTTT.

The V and J genes are TRBV19 and TRBJ2-3, with TRBD1 matching over 8 bases. This CDR3 is built from 15 residues. The trim removed 7 bases at V and 4 bases at J, leaving 10 bases unmatched. CDR1 LNHDA and CDR2 SQIVND come from the germline V gene (reference sequence). CDR3 region: CASTTRTGRSDTQYF. Written as DNA, the CDR3 is TGTGCCAGTACCACGAGGACAGGGAGGTCAGATACGCAGTATTTT.

This clonotype appeared a few times. The gene calls are TRBV2 and TRBJ2-3; D possibly corresponds to TRBD2 (6 bases). Deletions cut 8 bases from V and 4 bases from J, with 13 bases between. Germline CDR1 reads SNHLY; CDR2 reads FYNNEI. The CDR3 has 13 amino acids. CDR3 DNA: TGTGCCAGCCCGGGACTGGGGGCAGATACGCAGTATTTT. Amino acid sequence: CASPGLGADTQYF.

This clonotype showed up just a few times. This chain uses TRBV12-5 with TRBJ1-1, with D uncertain. Deletions cut 7 bases from V and 4 bases from J, with 10 bases between. CDR1 is LGHNT and CDR2 is FRNRAP in the germline V gene. This CDR3 has 12 amino acids. CDR3 sequence: CASDPGGTEAFF. The CDR3 DNA reads as TGTGCTAGTGACCCCGGTGGCACTGAAGCTTTCTTT.

This clonotype showed up just a few times. The chain has TRBV27 and TRBJ2-5; D gene ambiguous. This CDR3 is 13 amino acids long. V lost 10 bases and J lost 1, with 13 bases in between. Germline lookup yields CDR1 MNHEY and CDR2 SMNVEV (reference sequence). CDR3 protein: CATQRRTQETQYF. The CDR3 DNA is TGTGCCACCCAGAGGCGGACCCAAGAGACCCAGTACTTC.

The chain links TRBV7-9 to TRBJ1-4; maybe TRBD1 (6 bases). V shed 5 bases and J shed 8 bases, with 18 bases lying between them. Germline assignment: CDR1 SEHNR and CDR2 FQNEAQ (reference sequence). The CDR3 is 15 residues long. CDR3 nucleotide sequence: TGTGCCAGCAGCGCATACAGGGAGGGAAGCGAAAAACTGTTTTTT. It codes for CASSAYREGSEKLFF.

The rearrangement joins TRBV29-1 to TRBJ2-7; either TRBD1 or TRBD2 may fit D (5 bases each). The V end lost 1 base, the J end lost 0 bases, and 19 bases lay between the germline ends. The CDR3 has 17 residues. Per the germline V gene, CDR1 is SQVTM and CDR2 is ANQGSEA. As DNA, the CDR3 is TGCAGCGTTGAAGGTTGGGGACGGGACGGCAGCTCCTACGAGCAGTACTTC. This codes for CSVEGWGRDGSSYEQYF.

The sample holds a few counts of this clonotype. V is TRBV7-9 and J is TRBJ1-2; unclear D gene. This CDR3 is 16 amino acids long. Per germline, CDR1 SEHNR and CDR2 FQNEAQ (reference sequence). Trimming pared 5 bases from V and 0 bases from J, leaving 16 bases between. The CDR3 DNA reads TGTGCCAGCAGCCCTCTGGGGAGGGATCCTAACTATGGCTACACCTTC. Translated, it gives CASSPLGRDPNYGYTF. Using reference TRBV7-9 and TRBJ1-2 for the parts outside the CDR3, the full variable domain is DTGVSQNPRHKITKRGQNVTFRCDPISEHNRLYWYRQTLGQGPEFLTYFQNEAQLEKSRLLSDRFSAERPKGSFSTLEIQRTEQGDSAMYLCASSPLGRDPNYGYTFGSGTRLTVV.

The V call is TRBV24-1, the J call TRBJ2-1, with D perhaps given as TRBD1 or TRBD2 (7 bases each). Trimming took off 7 bases at V and 4 bases at J, with 19 bases between the two ends. The germline gives CDR1 KGHDR, CDR2 SFDVKD. This CDR3 is 16 amino acids long. CDR3 coding DNA: TGTGCCACCAGAAGCGGGACAGCAATTGGATACAATGAGCAGTTCTTC. Amino acids: CATRSGTAIGYNEQFF.

This clonotype has only a few counts. V usage is TRBV9 and J usage is TRBJ2-1, with D possibly TRBD1 on 5 matching bases. Germline CDR1 SGDLS, CDR2 YYNGEE. This CDR3 has 15 amino acids. V lost 3 bases and J lost 6, with 16 bases in between. CDR3 loop: CASSAQGRQSNEQFF. CDR3 in DNA: TGTGCCAGCAGCGCCCAGGGTCGTCAGAGCAATGAGCAGTTCTTC.

This sequence joins TRBV7-9 and TRBJ1-1; D ambiguous. V was pared by 7 bases and J by 7 bases, with 19 bases between. Germline CDR1 SEHNR, CDR2 FQNEAQ (reference sequence). The CDR3 is made up of 14 amino acids. CDR3 sequence reads: CASNLPQTGGEAFF. The CDR3 nucleotides are TGTGCCAGCAACCTTCCCCAGACGGGCGGTGAAGCTTTCTTT.

V and J are TRBV27 and TRBJ1-4; D gene unclear. V lost 2 bases and J 8 bases, leaving 12 bases between the germline ends. CDR3 length: 14 residues. CDR1 is MNHEY, CDR2 SMNVEV, per germline (reference sequence). The DNA for the CDR3 is TGTGCCAGCAGTTTAGATCCGGGTGGGGAAAAACTGTTTTTT. Its protein product is CASSLDPGGEKLFF. The complete variable domain, with remaining parts taken from reference TRBV27 and TRBJ1-4, reads EAQVTQNPRYLITVTGKKLTVTCSQNMNHEYMSWYRQDPGLGLRQIYYSMNVEVTDKGDVPEGYKVSRKEKRNFPLILESPSPNQTSLYFCASSLDPGGEKLFFGSGTQLSVL.

DNA of the CDR3: TGTGCCAGGGGGGAGGGTAAGAACACTGAAGCTTTCTTT. Translated, it gives CARGEGKNTEAFF. J is TRBJ1-1 and V is TRBV2, with D possibly matching TRBD1 (5 bases). V dropped 9 bases and J dropped 1 base, with 12 bases sitting between them. This CDR3 comprises 13 residues. Germline V CDR1 and CDR2: SNHLY, FYNNEI.

V gene TRBV11-2 combines with J gene TRBJ2-3; possibly TRBD2 for D (5 bases). V lost 6 bases, J lost 5 bases, and 18 bases lay in between. The CDR3 consists of 15 residues. Germline CDR1 SGHAT, CDR2 FQNNGV. The CDR3 nucleotides are TGTGCCAGCAGTCTCCGGGATACCGGGGTAGATACGCAGTATTTT. This translates into CASSLRDTGVDTQYF.

This clonotype was seen more than once but under ten times. This chain connects TRBV7-2 to TRBJ2-7; D call uncertain. The CDR3 runs to 15 residues. Germline CDR1 SGHTA, CDR2 FQGNSA. Trimming took 0 bases from V and 6 from J, leaving 15 bases between them. CDR3 DNA: TGTGCCAGCAGCTTAGCAGTCACCGCCGGCTTCGAGCAGTACTTC. This translates into CASSLAVTAGFEQYF.

V usage is TRBV20-1 and J usage is TRBJ1-5; TRBD1 is a possible D gene (5 bases). Germline V gene sequence: CDR1 DFQATT, CDR2 SNEGSKA (reference sequence). CDR3 size: 13 residues. Trimming shortened V by 0 bases and J by 5 bases, and 8 bases separated the two germline ends. The CDR3 region is CSAREGDYQPQHF. CDR3 nucleotides: TGCAGTGCTAGAGAGGGGGACTATCAGCCCCAGCATTTT.

The V gene is TRBV27, the J gene TRBJ2-2, with a tentative D call TRBD2 (5 bases). This CDR3 contains 14 residues. CDR1 MNHEY and CDR2 SMNVEV come from the germline V gene (reference sequence). The V gene lost 7 bases and the J gene lost 4 bases, with 13 bases spanning the gap. The CDR3 DNA sequence: TGTGCCAGCAACCCGGGGATAGTCACCGGGGAGCTGTTTTTT. This translates into CASNPGIVTGELFF.

This chain connects TRBV12-3 or TRBV12-4 to TRBJ2-1; 7 bases are a match to TRBD1. The CDR3 runs to 15 residues. V lost 7 bases and J lost 4; bases outside the gene matches: 10. The CDR3 reads CASTLRDRLYNEQFF. CDR3 bases: TGTGCCAGCACCCTCCGGGACAGATTGTACAATGAGCAGTTCTTC.

The chain couples TRBV20-1 to TRBJ1-1, with 8 nucleotides matching TRBD1. CDR3 size: 13 residues. J lost 3 bases, V lost 4 bases, and 4 bases had no gene match. Per the germline V gene, CDR1 is DFQATT and CDR2 is SNEGSKA (reference sequence). The CDR3 nucleotides are TGCAGTGCTAAGGGACAGGAGGACACTGAAGCTTTCTTT. This gives the protein CSAKGQEDTEAFF.

This rearrangement joins TRBV6-2 or TRBV6-3 to TRBJ1-1; maybe TRBD1 (5 bases). Germline V gene data show CDR1 as MNHEY and CDR2 as SVGEGT. The CDR3 loop spans 16 amino acids. Trimming left V 2 bases short and J 4 bases short, with 17 bases between. CDR3 residues: CASSYGQGPPRTEAFF. In DNA, the CDR3 is TGTGCCAGCAGTTACGGTCAGGGTCCTCCCCGCACTGAAGCTTTCTTT.

V is TRBV7-9 and J is TRBJ2-2; 8 bases agree with TRBD2. The trim removed 5 bases at V and 0 bases at J, leaving 8 bases unmatched. The germline V gene has CDR1 SEHNR and CDR2 FQNEAQ (reference sequence). This CDR3 is 17 amino acids long. Here the CDR3 reads CASSLPREGANTGELFF. The CDR3 DNA sequence: TGTGCCAGCAGCCTCCCCCGGGAGGGCGCGAACACCGGGGAGCTGTTTTTT. The full variable domain, its missing parts supplied by reference TRBV7-9 and TRBJ2-2, is DTGVSQNPRHKITKRGQNVTFRCDPISEHNRLYWYRQTLGQGPEFLTYFQNEAQLEKSRLLSDRFSAERPKGSFSTLEIQRTEQGDSAMYLCASSLPREGANTGELFFGEGSRLTVL.

In its sample, this clonotype was seen a few times. CDR3 in DNA: TGCGCCAGCAGCGGAACCACTAGGGTCGGAGGCTCCTACAATGAGCAGTTCTTC. Protein: CASSGTTRVGGSYNEQFF. The rearrangement uses TRBV5-1 and TRBJ2-1; possibly TRBD2 for D (5 bases). Germline-derived CDR1 and CDR2 are SGHRS and YFSETQ. The length of the CDR3 is 18 residues. V lost 4 bases and J lost 0, with 20 bases in between.

The rearrangement joins TRBV12-3 or TRBV12-4 to TRBJ1-2; D is uncertain. The CDR3 length is 9 residues. Trimming stripped 8 bases from V and 10 bases from J, with 8 bases between. CDR3 protein: CASGPPYTF. CDR3 sequence (DNA): TGTGCCAGCGGACCCCCCTACACCTTC.

J is TRBJ2-7 and V is TRBV20-1; 7 bases are shared with TRBD2. CDR3 size: 15 residues. CDR1 and CDR2 (germline): DFQATT, SNEGSKA (reference sequence). V lost 5 bases to trimming and J lost 0 bases; unmatched junction nucleotides: 10. The CDR3 DNA is TGCAGTGCTCAACCAGTGGGGGGGAGCTCCTACGAGCAGTACTTC. This translates into CSAQPVGGSSYEQYF.

This clonotype was seen more than once but under ten times. The V gene is TRBV2, the J gene TRBJ2-7; maybe TRBD2 (5 bases). V lost 2 bases and J 7 bases, leaving 18 bases between the germline ends. Germline CDR1 is SNHLY and CDR2 is FYNNEI. This CDR3 has 15 amino acids. CDR3 bases: TGTGCCAGCAGTGAAAGCCTAGCTGGATCTTCTGAGCAGTACGTC. It codes for CASSESLAGSSEQYV.

At least ten counts were recorded for this clonotype. This chain links TRBV6-5 with TRBJ1-2; 7 bases line up with TRBD1. This CDR3 is built from 15 residues. The junction had 8 bases not matched to a gene; V was cut back by 5 bases and J by 2 bases. The V gene's germline CDR1 is MNHEY and CDR2 SVGAGI. CDR3 coding DNA: TGTGCCAGCAGTACGAACAGGGGAATCAACTATGGCTACACCTTC. It translates to CASSTNRGINYGYTF.

About this clonotype itself: This CDR3 fails to terminate in the conserved phenylalanine or tryptophan, so it likely reflects a read error. The rearrangement uses TRBV11-2 and TRBJ2-3, with 9 bases lining up with TRBD2. The V gene's germline CDR1 is SGHAT and CDR2 FQNNGV. The CDR3 has 15 amino acids. Trimming took 5 bases from V and 4 from J; bases not matched to a gene: 7. In nucleotides, the CDR3 is TGTGCCAGCAGCCCAGCGGGGGGTAGCGCAGATACGCAGTATTCT. As protein: CASSPAGGSADTQYS.

The chain is built from TRBV24-1 and TRBJ2-5; D is possibly TRBD1 (6 bases). The CDR3 consists of 14 residues. Germline values: CDR1 KGHDR, CDR2 SFDVKD. Trimming stripped 3 bases from V and 4 bases from J, with 11 bases between. The CDR3 sequence is CATSDTGMGETQYF. The CDR3 DNA follows: TGTGCCACCAGTGATACAGGGATGGGAGAGACCCAGTACTTC.